The next 27 T cell receptor beta chains were all read from a single sample in a study of CD8 T cells in ankylosing spondylitis. Via MiXCR, TCRdb re-called the 5' RACE reads, giving one row per CDR3 protein. In the table there are about 350,000 distinct CDR3 sequences, 20% of which are singletons. Source material: blood, either unsorted or a sorted T cell fraction (not recorded which). These receptors all come from a male donor with ankylosing spondylitis or in good health (not recorded which).

This clonotype came up a few times. The chain employs TRBV28 and TRBJ2-7; the match to TRBD2 covers 13 bases. The ends lost 4 bases at V and 5 bases at J; junction bases unmatched: 2. This CDR3 contains 14 residues. CDR1 is MDHEN, CDR2 SYDVKM, per germline. In DNA form, the CDR3 reads TGTGCCAGCAGTTCCGGGACTAGCGGGGACGAGCAGTACTTC. Translating it yields CASSSGTSGDEQYF.

The rearrangement links TRBV20-1 to TRBJ2-2; the match to TRBD2 covers 10 bases. The CDR3 loop spans 17 amino acids. Germline V lookup: CDR1 DFQATT, CDR2 SNEGSKA (reference sequence). The J segment lost 5 bases and the V segment lost 0 bases, leaving 9 bases of the junction unmatched. The CDR3: CSARDLWLAGATGELFF. The CDR3 DNA reads as TGCAGTGCTAGAGATTTGTGGCTAGCGGGGGCGACCGGGGAGCTGTTTTTT.

This chain joins TRBV19 and TRBJ2-1, with a possible D match to TRBD2 (5 bases). Germline V gives CDR1 LNHDA, CDR2 SQIVND (reference sequence). Trimming took 7 bases from V and 4 from J, leaving 17 bases between them. This CDR3 contains 15 residues. CDR3 sequence (DNA): TGTGCCAGTACCTCGTCCCTGGGAGCTTACAATGAGCAGTTCTTC. Translation gives CASTSSLGAYNEQFF.

In its sample, this clonotype was seen a few times. V gene TRBV18 combines with J gene TRBJ1-1, with D maybe TRBD1 (5 bases). V was trimmed by 6 bases and J by 5 bases, leaving 16 bases between them. This CDR3 contains 14 residues. Per the germline V gene, CDR1 is KGHSH and CDR2 is LQKENI. CDR3 loop: CASSIPRAGTEAFF. The CDR3 DNA reads as TGTGCCAGCTCTATCCCCAGGGCAGGGACTGAAGCTTTCTTT.

The sample holds a few counts of this clonotype. The chain combines TRBV2 with TRBJ2-1; 11 bases are a match to TRBD1. The CDR3 extends over 15 amino acids. The J segment lost 0 bases and the V segment lost 8 bases, leaving 3 bases of the junction unmatched. CDR1 and CDR2 (germline): SNHLY, FYNNEI. The CDR3 reads CASRGQGASYNEQFF. The CDR3 bases are TGTGCCAGCCGAGGACAGGGGGCCTCCTACAATGAGCAGTTCTTC.

This clonotype was seen only a few times. V and J are TRBV5-1 and TRBJ2-1, with D uncertain. Looked up from germline, CDR1 is SGHRS and CDR2 is YFSETQ. V lost 2 bases and J lost 8, with 11 bases in between. This CDR3 region has 13 residues. CDR3 nucleotides: TGCGCCAGCAGCTTTCTGGGTTCGGATGAGCAGTTCTTC. Protein sequence: CASSFLGSDEQFF.

The rearrangement uses TRBV3-1 and TRBJ2-2; D could derive from TRBD1 or TRBD2 (5 bases each). With 0 bases removed from V and 1 base from J, the gap between germline ends came to 9 bases. The CDR3 has 16 residues. Germline values: CDR1 LGHDT, CDR2 YNNKEL (reference sequence). CDR3 sequence reads: CASSQDDGGNTGELFF. In DNA, the CDR3 is TGTGCCAGCAGCCAAGACGATGGGGGGAACACCGGGGAGCTGTTTTTT.

This clonotype turned up a few times. The chain employs TRBV27 and TRBJ1-1, with D unresolved. The germline V gene has CDR1 MNHEY and CDR2 SMNVEV (reference sequence). Deletions cut 1 base from V and 8 bases from J, with 14 bases between. This CDR3 is 14 amino acids long. The CDR3 nucleotides read TGTGCCAGCAGTTTATATGAAAAGCCCAGAGAAGCTTTCTTT. Translation: CASSLYEKPREAFF.

This chain links TRBV5-8 with TRBJ2-5; TRBD1 matches 11 bases. With 2 bases clipped from V and 5 bases from J, the junction kept 5 bases outside the gene matches. This CDR3 spans 15 amino acids. Germline CDR1 reads SGHTS; CDR2 reads YDEGEE. CDR3 nucleotides: TGTGCCAGCAGCTTCGGGACAGGGGGTTCCGAGACCCAGTACTTC. Its protein is CASSFGTGGSETQYF.

The gene calls are TRBV3-1 and TRBJ2-7, with a possible D match to TRBD1 (6 bases). Germline V gene sequence: CDR1 LGHDT, CDR2 YNNKEL (reference sequence). The CDR3 spans 12 residues. V lost 2 bases, J lost 6 bases, and 8 bases lay in between. The CDR3 loop reads CASSQQGTEQYF. The CDR3 DNA follows: TGTGCCAGCAGCCAACAGGGGACCGAGCAGTACTTC.

This clonotype was found a few times. This sequence joins TRBV5-6 and TRBJ2-1; 7 nucleotides match TRBD1. The CDR3 is 13 amino acids. From germline, CDR1 is SGHDT and CDR2 YYEEEE. After removal of 3 bases from V and 8 bases from J, the junction contained 5 bases not matched to a gene. The CDR3 region is CASSYYRGDEQFF. The CDR3 DNA reads TGTGCCAGCAGCTATTACAGGGGAGATGAGCAGTTCTTC.

In this sample, this clonotype turned up many times. V gene TRBV10-1 combines with J gene TRBJ1-1, with unresolved D. V lost 4 bases, J lost 2 bases, and 8 bases lay in between. Germline lookup yields CDR1 WNHNN and CDR2 SYGVQD (reference sequence). This CDR3 comprises 13 residues. CDR3 loop: CASSGGGNTEAFF. Here the CDR3 DNA reads TGCGCCAGCAGTGGGGGAGGAAACACTGAAGCTTTCTTT.

This clonotype appeared a few times. The chain carries TRBV18 and TRBJ2-7, with no clear D. The V gene lost 6 bases and the J gene lost 7 bases, with 13 bases spanning the gap. The CDR3 consists of 12 residues. Germline values: CDR1 KGHSH, CDR2 LQKENI. CDR3 coding DNA: TGTGCCAGCTCCCTCGCTATTAGAGAGCAGTACTTC. Translating gives CASSLAIREQYF. Complete variable domain (other parts from reference TRBV18 and TRBJ2-7): NAGVMQNPRHLVRRRGQEARLRCSPMKGHSHVYWYRQLPEEGLKFMVYLQKENIIDESGMPKERFSAEFPKEGPSILRIQQVVRGDSAAYFCASSLAIREQYFGPGTRLTVT.

The chain links TRBV7-9 to TRBJ2-3, with 8 bases that match TRBD2. The CDR3 is made up of 16 amino acids. Germline V gene lookup returns CDR1 SEHNR and CDR2 FQNEAQ (reference sequence). J gave up 3 bases and V 4 bases, and 9 bases lay outside the gene matches. CDR3 in DNA: TGTGCCAGCAGCTCTGGTGGGAGCGGGGGAACAGATACGCAGTATTTT. Protein sequence: CASSSGGSGGTDTQYF. Drawing the rest from reference TRBV7-9 and TRBJ2-3, the complete variable domain is DTGVSQNPRHKITKRGQNVTFRCDPISEHNRLYWYRQTLGQGPEFLTYFQNEAQLEKSRLLSDRFSAERPKGSFSTLEIQRTEQGDSAMYLCASSSGGSGGTDTQYFGPGTRLTVL.

V and J are TRBV10-2 and TRBJ2-4; D may match TRBD1 or TRBD2 (5 bases each). CDR1 is WSHSY, CDR2 SAAADI, per germline. Trimming removed 3 bases from V and 1 base from J, with 13 bases in between. The CDR3 length is 16 residues. The CDR3 is CASSDIWDLAKNIQYF. CDR3 bases: TGCGCCAGCAGTGATATTTGGGACCTGGCCAAAAACATTCAGTACTTC.

The V call is TRBV3-1, the J call TRBJ2-7; TRBD2 matches 8 bases. The germline gives CDR1 LGHDT, CDR2 YNNKEL (reference sequence). Trimming took 4 bases from V and 0 from J; bases not matched to a gene: 11. CDR3 size: 17 residues. CDR3 in DNA: TGTGCCAGCAGCCCAGGTTCAGGACTAGCCCCCTCCTACGAGCAGTACTTC. It is translated as CASSPGSGLAPSYEQYF.

The J gene is TRBJ2-7, the V gene TRBV9, with TRBD2 matching over 9 bases. The V gene end was trimmed by 4 bases and the J gene end by 4 bases; junction bases not matched to a gene: 15. The germline V gene has CDR1 SGDLS and CDR2 YYNGEE. CDR3 length equals 17 residues. The CDR3 coding sequence is TGTGCCAGCAGCACCAGTAGCTTGGCTAGCGGGAAATACGAGCAGTACTTC. Protein: CASSTSSLASGKYEQYF.

This clonotype was counted only a few times. The chain has TRBV12-3 or TRBV12-4 and TRBJ2-5, with 9 bases matching TRBD2. The CDR3 contains 16 residues. J was trimmed by 5 bases and V by 5 bases; bases with no gene match: 12. The CDR3 spells CASSTEGAGGGETQYF. CDR3 DNA sequence: TGTGCCAGCAGTACCGAAGGAGCGGGGGGCGGGGAGACCCAGTACTTC.

This clonotype was detected only a few times. The rearrangement joins TRBV6-1 to TRBJ2-7; D is perhaps TRBD1 (6 bases). Trimming removed 7 bases from V and 3 bases from J, with 16 bases in between. CDR3 length: 14 amino acids. Germline lookup yields CDR1 MNHNS and CDR2 SASEGT. CDR3 region: CASTDHGTNYEQYF. For the CDR3, the DNA is TGTGCCAGCACCGACCATGGGACAAACTACGAGCAGTACTTC.

This chain connects TRBV3-1 to TRBJ2-3; D call uncertain. This CDR3 region has 13 residues. Germline values: CDR1 LGHDT, CDR2 YNNKEL (reference sequence). V lost 1 base, J lost 9 bases, and 11 bases lay in between. The CDR3 coding sequence is TGTGCCAGCAGCCAAGTCGACGACTTCACGCAGTATTTT. Amino acid sequence: CASSQVDDFTQYF.

The CDR3 sequence: CASSHVLGELFF. The CDR3 bases are TGCGCCAGCAGCCACGTCCTAGGGGAGCTGTTTTTT. This rearrangement joins TRBV4-1 to TRBJ2-2; D gene ambiguous. Germline V gene sequence: CDR1 MGHRA, CDR2 YSYEKL. V was clipped by 3 bases and J by 8 bases, with 7 bases between them. The CDR3 totals 12 residues.

V and J are TRBV9 and TRBJ2-3; 7 bases map to TRBD2. V shed 3 bases, J shed 0 bases, and the junction held 4 bases outside the gene matches. The CDR3 runs 15 residues. Per germline, CDR1 SGDLS and CDR2 YYNGEE. This CDR3 reads CASSDRDYSTDTQYF. CDR3 DNA: TGTGCCAGCAGCGACCGGGACTACAGCACAGATACGCAGTATTTT.

The genes are TRBV29-1 and TRBJ2-7, with a weak D call TRBD1 (5 bases). V dropped 7 bases and J dropped 0 bases, with 10 bases sitting between them. Germline V gives CDR1 SQVTM, CDR2 ANQGSEA. The CDR3 runs to 12 residues. The CDR3 protein is CSGTDISYEQYF. As DNA, the CDR3 is TGCAGCGGGACGGACATCTCCTACGAGCAGTACTTC.

This chain links TRBV10-1 with TRBJ2-7; D perhaps matches TRBD1 (5 bases). The V gene's germline CDR1 is WNHNN and CDR2 SYGVQD (reference sequence). CDR3 length: 13 residues. The ends were cut back, 1 base at V and 9 bases at J, with 13 bases in the middle. Written as DNA, the CDR3 is TGCGCCAGCAGTGAGTTGACCTCTCAGGGGCAGTACTTC. Amino acids: CASSELTSQGQYF.

The V gene is TRBV6-1, the J gene TRBJ2-3; D perhaps matches TRBD1 (5 bases). Trimming pared 6 bases from V and 0 bases from J, leaving 10 bases between. Germline CDR1 reads MNHNS; CDR2 reads SASEGT. CDR3 size: 14 residues. The CDR3 reads CASRFQGSTDTQYF. In nucleotides, the CDR3 is TGTGCCAGCAGATTTCAGGGCAGCACAGATACGCAGTATTTT.

The rearrangement links TRBV28 to TRBJ2-7, with a possible D match to TRBD2 (5 bases). The CDR3 runs 14 residues. The germline V and J ends were trimmed by 5 bases and 0 bases, with 11 bases remaining between them. Germline V gives CDR1 MDHEN, CDR2 SYDVKM. The CDR3 reads CASSPRVNSYEQYF. The DNA of the CDR3 is TGTGCCAGCAGTCCGAGGGTAAACTCCTACGAGCAGTACTTC.

The chain joins TRBV5-6 to TRBJ2-3; perhaps D is TRBD1 or TRBD2 (5 bases each). The CDR3 loop spans 15 amino acids. Germline V lookup: CDR1 SGHDT, CDR2 YYEEEE. Trimming left V 3 bases short and J 5 bases short, with 16 bases between. DNA of the CDR3: TGTGCCAGCAGCTCCGGCTCCCCAGGGAGAGATACGCAGTATTTT. As protein: CASSSGSPGRDTQYF.